These 17 T cell receptor beta chains were sequenced from one sample in a study of T-cell reconstitution after alpha-beta-depleted transplantation in children. It was with unique molecular identifiers that the TCRbeta library was prepared. MiXCR was run by TCRdb on the PCR reads, yielding one entry per CDR3 protein. The sample includes nearly 350,000 distinct CDR3 sequences, around 15% of them seen just once. The sequencing here drew on PBMCs, mostly from graft donor cells, taken 360 days after TCRalphabeta/CD19-depleted stem cell transplant. These receptors originate from a male patient between 2 and 10 years old who had a stem cell transplant for acute lymphoblastic leukemia, so the T cells may come from the graft donor.

This chain connects TRBV20-1 to TRBJ2-5; possibly TRBD1 for D (5 bases). V was shortened by 1 base and J by 1 base, with 16 bases between the two germline ends. Germline loops: CDR1 DFQATT, CDR2 SNEGSKA (reference sequence). The length of the CDR3 is 16 residues. CDR3 DNA: TGCAGTGCTAGAGTCAGGCGAAGGGGAACCCAAGAGACCCAGTACTTC. As protein: CSARVRRRGTQETQYF.

This clonotype was seen many times. The V and J genes are TRBV9 and TRBJ1-1, with D maybe TRBD1 (5 bases). V was pared by 3 bases and J by 1 base, with 10 bases between. In germline, CDR1 is SGDLS, CDR2 YYNGEE. This CDR3 comprises 14 residues. CDR3: CASSAGTANTEAFF. CDR3 DNA sequence: TGTGCCAGCAGCGCCGGGACGGCGAACACTGAAGCTTTCTTT.

This clonotype was seen a few times. This chain uses TRBV10-2 with TRBJ1-5; 8 bases fit TRBD1. The CDR3 has 15 amino acids. Losses at the gene ends were 4 bases for V and 1 base for J; bases not matched to a gene: 3. The germline V gene has CDR1 WSHSY and CDR2 SAAADI. The chain's CDR3 is CASSGQGRSNQPQHF. Written as DNA, the CDR3 is TGCGCCAGCAGTGGACAGGGGCGAAGCAATCAGCCCCAGCATTTT.

This clonotype was detected only a few times. The chain combines TRBV3-1 with TRBJ2-2, with no clear D. Germline CDR1 LGHDT, CDR2 YNNKEL (reference sequence). This CDR3 comprises 15 residues. The V end lost 5 bases, the J end lost 6 bases, and 16 bases lay between the germline ends. The CDR3 is CASSVLRQPSGELFF. The CDR3 DNA reads as TGTGCCAGCAGCGTTCTAAGGCAGCCTTCCGGGGAGCTGTTTTTT.

The J gene is TRBJ1-1, the V gene TRBV29-1; D unclear. Germline V CDR1 and CDR2: SQVTM, ANQGSEA. Between the trimmed V and J ends, which lost 6 bases and 0 bases, there was a span of 11 bases. This CDR3 has 13 residues. The CDR3 loop is CSVVYLMNTEAFF. CDR3 nucleotides: TGCAGCGTAGTATATCTCATGAACACTGAAGCTTTCTTT.

This clonotype has a handful of counts. J is TRBJ2-3 and V is TRBV28; possibly TRBD1 or TRBD2 for D (5 bases each). V lost 7 bases and J 3 bases, leaving 20 bases between the germline ends. The length of the CDR3 is 16 residues. Germline V gene lookup returns CDR1 MDHEN and CDR2 SYDVKM. The CDR3 sequence: CASTLTGAVGTDTQYF. Written as DNA, the CDR3 is TGTGCCAGCACTCTTACCGGGGCGGTAGGAACAGATACGCAGTATTTT.

In its sample, this clonotype was seen a few times. V usage is TRBV29-1 and J usage is TRBJ1-3, with a tentative D call TRBD1 (5 bases). Germline V gene lookup returns CDR1 SQVTM and CDR2 ANQGSEA. Deletions cut 6 bases from V and 0 bases from J, with 12 bases between. This CDR3 region has 14 residues. The DNA of the CDR3 is TGCAGCGTATCCCAGGGCACCTCTGGAAACACCATATATTTT. Encoded protein: CSVSQGTSGNTIYF.

The chain combines TRBV7-9 with TRBJ2-7, with TRBD2 as a possible D gene (5 bases). V was trimmed by 3 bases and J by 1 base, leaving 13 bases between them. This CDR3 comprises 15 residues. Germline CDR1 is SEHNR and CDR2 is FQNEAQ (reference sequence). CDR3 DNA sequence: TGTGCCAGCAGCTTCCAGCGGCAGGCATCCTACGAGCAGTACTTC. As protein: CASSFQRQASYEQYF.

This clonotype occurred a few times. This chain uses TRBV9 with TRBJ2-3, with 9 nucleotides matching TRBD2. V lost 3 bases to trimming and J lost 5 bases; unmatched junction nucleotides: 10. The V gene's germline CDR1 is SGDLS and CDR2 YYNGEE. This CDR3 spans 16 amino acids. The CDR3 here is CASSAWGAGGQDTQYF. CDR3 bases: TGTGCCAGCAGCGCCTGGGGAGCGGGAGGACAAGATACGCAGTATTTT.

The rearrangement joins TRBV5-1 to TRBJ2-1; no definite D call. Trimming left V 0 bases short and J 4 bases short, with 14 bases between. Germline V lookup: CDR1 SGHRS, CDR2 YFSETQ. CDR3 length: 16 amino acids. CDR3 in amino acids: CASSLAATGWYNEQFF. CDR3 DNA sequence: TGCGCCAGCAGCTTGGCCGCGACGGGCTGGTACAATGAGCAGTTCTTC.

The J gene is TRBJ2-3, the V gene TRBV4-2; D not resolved. V was cut by 1 base and J by 6 bases, with 5 bases left in between. Germline loops: CDR1 LGHNA, CDR2 YNFKEQ. The CDR3 extends over 12 amino acids. CDR3 amino acids: CASSQARDTQYF. The CDR3 coding sequence is TGTGCCAGCAGCCAAGCACGGGATACGCAGTATTTT.

Only a few counts were recorded for this clonotype. This rearrangement joins TRBV20-1 to TRBJ2-1; D unresolved. CDR3 length: 16 amino acids. The germline gives CDR1 DFQATT, CDR2 SNEGSKA (reference sequence). V was pared by 1 base and J by 0 bases, with 13 bases between. As DNA, the CDR3 is TGCAGTGCTAGAGCCCCGGGCAGGAGCTCCTACAATGAGCAGTTCTTC. Amino acid sequence: CSARAPGRSSYNEQFF.

A single count supports this clonotype. The CDR3 bases are TGTGCCAGCAGTGCAGTTGGATCACCCCTCCACTTT. As protein: CASSAVGSPLHF. The rearrangement uses TRBV25-1 and TRBJ1-6, with D unclear. Trimming stripped 4 bases from V and 10 bases from J, with 8 bases between. CDR1 MGHDK and CDR2 SYGVNS come from the germline V gene. This CDR3 has 12 residues.

This clonotype was detected a few times. In nucleotides, the CDR3 is TGTGCCAGCAGTTTTCGACAGACCTACGAGCAGTACTTC. Its translation is CASSFRQTYEQYF. The genes are TRBV12-3 or TRBV12-4 and TRBJ2-7; the D gene is possibly TRBD1 (5 bases). The length of the CDR3 is 13 residues. Deletions cut 3 bases from V and 2 bases from J, with 8 bases between.

The chain is built from TRBV19 and TRBJ2-1; D call uncertain. V dropped 3 bases and J dropped 0 bases, with 9 bases sitting between them. Germline loops: CDR1 LNHDA, CDR2 SQIVND (reference sequence). The CDR3 covers 15 residues. CDR3 residues: CASSIGISSYNEQFF. The CDR3 DNA sequence: TGTGCCAGTAGTATTGGGATTAGCTCCTACAATGAGCAGTTCTTC.

The chain combines TRBV11-2 with TRBJ2-7; D is possibly TRBD1 (6 bases). CDR1 is SGHAT, CDR2 FQNNGV, per germline. The CDR3 has 14 amino acids. Trimming left V 1 base short and J 5 bases short, with 12 bases between. CDR3 region: CASSLGTGSNEQYF. CDR3 nucleotide sequence: TGTGCCAGCAGCTTAGGAACAGGGTCCAACGAGCAGTACTTC.

The CDR3, as DNA: TGTGCCTCCTCTTACCGACTAGCGGGAGCGACGGACCGGTTCTTC. It codes for CASSYRLAGATDRFF. The J gene is TRBJ2-1, the V gene TRBV30; 12 bases are a match to TRBD2. The germline gives CDR1 GTSNPN, CDR2 SVGIG (reference sequence). The CDR3 runs 15 residues. J gave up 15 bases and V 7 bases, and 19 bases lay outside the gene matches.